The 27 T cell receptor beta chains below were found in one sample sequenced in a study of T cells in Graves' hyperthyroidism and ophthalmopathy. The TCR beta CDR3 regions underwent amplification using RNA transcripts as the source. RT-PCR in the first round (using the HTBI primer set) targeted the TCR CDR3. TCRdb processed the multiplex PCR reads anew with MiXCR; each CDR3 protein has one entry. Among approximately 420,000 distinct CDR3 sequences listed, 15% were seen once. Sequencing was done on a sample of blood. The receptors come from a woman between 25 and 40 years old with Graves' hyperthyroidism.

This clonotype has ten or more counts. The CDR3 sequence: CASSQDSGREDTEAFF. Here the CDR3 DNA reads TGTGCCAGCAGCCAAGATTCGGGCAGGGAGGACACTGAAGCTTTCTTT. V gene TRBV3-1 combines with J gene TRBJ1-1, with a tentative D call TRBD1 (5 bases). Germline loops: CDR1 LGHDT, CDR2 YNNKEL (reference sequence). Trimming removed 0 bases from V and 3 bases from J, with 14 bases in between. The CDR3 runs to 16 residues.

This clonotype was detected many times. The chain is built from TRBV7-9 and TRBJ2-1; 9 bases align to TRBD1. The CDR3 contains 15 residues. CDR1 and CDR2 (germline): SEHNR, FQNEAQ (reference sequence). The trim removed 6 bases at V and 6 bases at J, leaving 9 bases unmatched. The CDR3 spells CASRNRGRGLNEQFF. The CDR3 region has the DNA TGTGCCAGCAGGAACAGGGGGCGAGGTCTCAATGAGCAGTTCTTC.

The chain recombines TRBV6-6 with TRBJ2-2; 7 bases are a match to TRBD1. The CDR3 runs to 16 residues. V shed 0 bases, J shed 3 bases, and the junction held 4 bases outside the gene matches. Germline-derived CDR1 and CDR2 are MNHNY and SVGAGI (reference sequence). The CDR3 sequence: CASSYSTGRYTGELFF. The CDR3 DNA is TGTGCCAGCAGTTACTCGACAGGGCGGTACACCGGGGAGCTGTTTTTT.

This clonotype was seen ten or more times. The chain joins TRBV29-1 to TRBJ1-2; the D is unclear. Germline V gives CDR1 SQVTM, CDR2 ANQGSEA. Between the trimmed V and J ends, which lost 4 bases and 5 bases, there was a span of 11 bases. CDR3 length equals 12 residues. CDR3 nucleotide sequence: TGCAGCGTTGTGAACACGGATTATGGCTACACCTTC. Its protein is CSVVNTDYGYTF.

The sample holds one count of this clonotype. With a much larger clone just one base away, this may be a read error. This chain uses TRBV11-2 with TRBJ2-7; possible D gene TRBD2, 6 bases. Per germline, CDR1 SGHAT and CDR2 FQNNGV. Trimming took 1 base from V and 3 from J, leaving 13 bases between them. CDR3 length: 15 residues. The DNA for the CDR3 is TGTGCCAGCAGCTTAGTTACTAGGGGACTCTACGAGCAGTACTTC. It yields the protein CASSLVTRGLYEQYF. Complete variable domain (other parts from reference TRBV11-2 and TRBJ2-7): EAGVAQSPRYKIIEKRQSVAFWCNPISGHATLYWYQQILGQGPKLLIQFQNNGVVDDSQLPKDRFSAERLKGVDSTLKIQPAKLEDSAVYLCASSLVTRGLYEQYFGPGTRLTVT.

There are a few counts of this clonotype. The chain employs TRBV5-1 and TRBJ2-3; D is possibly TRBD1 (5 bases). The V gene's germline CDR1 is SGHRS and CDR2 YFSETQ. V was cut by 0 bases and J by 3 bases, with 11 bases left in between. The CDR3 loop spans 15 amino acids. The CDR3 nucleotides read TGCGCCAGCAGCTTGGTTCAGGGTGGAACAGATACGCAGTATTTT. It yields the protein CASSLVQGGTDTQYF.

This chain joins TRBV6-1 and TRBJ2-7; D perhaps matches TRBD1 (5 bases). This CDR3 contains 13 residues. Trimming left V 7 bases short and J 5 bases short, with 15 bases between. CDR1 and CDR2 from the germline V gene are MNHNS and SASEGT. The chain's CDR3 is CASTRAGSDEQYF. CDR3 DNA sequence: TGTGCCAGCACCAGGGCAGGGTCAGACGAGCAGTACTTC.

This clonotype has ten or more counts. The chain employs TRBV7-9 and TRBJ2-3, with 11 nucleotides matching TRBD2. Germline CDR1 reads SEHNR; CDR2 reads FQNEAQ (reference sequence). Trimming took 5 bases from V and 5 from J; bases not matched to a gene: 3. This CDR3 spans 14 amino acids. CDR3: CASSTGTSGDTQYF. The CDR3 DNA follows: TGTGCCAGCAGCACCGGGACTAGCGGAGATACGCAGTATTTT.

The chain combines TRBV9 with TRBJ2-1; 9 bases match TRBD2. The V gene end was trimmed by 0 bases and the J gene end by 5 bases; junction bases not matched to a gene: 6. Germline V gives CDR1 SGDLS, CDR2 YYNGEE. This CDR3 is 16 amino acids long. The CDR3 is CASSVVGGRGNNEQFF. CDR3 nucleotide sequence: TGTGCCAGCAGCGTAGTTGGCGGGAGGGGGAACAATGAGCAGTTCTTC. Using reference TRBV9 and TRBJ2-1 for the parts outside the CDR3, the full variable domain is DSGVTQTPKHLITATGQRVTLRCSPRSGDLSVYWYQQSLDQGLQFLIQYYNGEERAKGNILERFSAQQFPDLHSELNLSSLELGDSALYFCASSVVGGRGNNEQFFGPGTRLTVL.

There are a few counts of this clonotype. Sequence at one end of the junction differs from germline and may be a read error. This rearrangement joins TRBV7-6 to TRBJ2-2; 7 bases line up with TRBD1. This CDR3 is built from 17 residues. In germline, CDR1 is SGHVS, CDR2 FNYEAQ. In DNA form, the CDR3 reads TGTGCCAGCAGCTCCGTCTATAAGGGGGCGAACACCGGGGAGCTGCTTTTT. It is translated as CASSSVYKGANTGELLF.

This clonotype was recorded many times. The chain has TRBV7-8 and TRBJ2-3; D perhaps matches TRBD1 (7 bases). V lost 5 bases and J lost 0, with 15 bases in between. Germline V CDR1 and CDR2: SGHVS, FQNEAQ. CDR3 length equals 16 residues. DNA for the CDR3: TGTGCCAGCAGCCCAGGGGGGCTAGTCAGCACAGATACGCAGTATTTT. Protein product: CASSPGGLVSTDTQYF.

Only a few counts were recorded for this clonotype. At one boundary the junction diverges from the germline segment, which might be a read error. The V gene is TRBV7-7, the J gene TRBJ2-2; TRBD2 matches 10 bases. CDR3 length: 15 residues. Looked up from germline, CDR1 is SSHAT and CDR2 is FNYEAQ (reference sequence). The CDR3 spells CASSLIAGGSGELFF. For the CDR3, the DNA is TGTGCTAGCAGCTTGATAGCGGGAGGATCCGGGGAGCTGTTTTTT. The whole variable domain, remainder taken from reference TRBV7-7 and TRBJ2-2, is GAGVSQSPRYKVTKRGQDVTLRCDPISSHATLYWYQQALGQGPEFLTYFNYEAQPDKSGLPSDRFSAERPEGSISTLTIQRTEQRDSAMYRCASSLIAGGSGELFFGEGSRLTVL.

Details on this clonotype: Compared with germline, one end of the junction differs, possibly owing to a read error. V usage is TRBV6-1 and J usage is TRBJ2-1; 7 bases are a match to TRBD2. Germline V gives CDR1 MNHNS, CDR2 SASEGT. This CDR3 has 10 residues. CDR3 region: CASGRGEEFF. The CDR3 DNA follows: TGTGCCAGCGGGAGGGGTGAGGAGTTCTTC.

The rearrangement joins TRBV9 to TRBJ2-1; D may be TRBD2 (6 bases). Per the germline V gene, CDR1 is SGDLS and CDR2 is YYNGEE. Trimming shortened V by 0 bases and J by 4 bases, and 14 bases separated the two germline ends. The CDR3 sequence is 16 residues long. The CDR3, as DNA: TGTGCCAGCAGCGTAGTTCTTACTAGCCGATACAATGAGCAGTTCTTC. Translation: CASSVVLTSRYNEQFF.

The chain uses TRBV20-1 and TRBJ2-3; 7 bases are a match to TRBD2. The CDR3 consists of 15 residues. Germline values: CDR1 DFQATT, CDR2 SNEGSKA (reference sequence). V shed 3 bases, J shed 2 bases, and the junction held 8 bases outside the gene matches. The CDR3 DNA is TGCAGTGCTAGTCGCGGGAGTGGGGCCACAGATACGCAGTATTTT. Encoded protein: CSASRGSGATDTQYF.

In its sample, this clonotype was seen many times. As DNA, the CDR3 is TGTGCCAGCAGGGAGGAGGGTTCCGGGGAGCTGTTTTTT. It encodes CASREEGSGELFF. V usage is TRBV10-3 and J usage is TRBJ2-2, with D perhaps TRBD2 (6 bases). The germline CDR1 and CDR2 sequences are ENHRY and SYGVKD. The CDR3 totals 13 residues. V dropped 10 bases and J dropped 6 bases, with 15 bases sitting between them.

This clonotype was seen at least ten times. This chain uses TRBV5-1 with TRBJ2-7; 9 nucleotides align to TRBD2. Unmatched junction bases numbered 5, after V lost 4 bases and J lost 0 bases. The CDR3 is 15 residues long. CDR1 SGHRS and CDR2 YFSETQ come from the germline V gene. Here the CDR3 reads CASSPGGGGSYEQYF. In DNA, the CDR3 is TGCGCCAGCAGCCCCGGCGGGGGGGGCTCCTACGAGCAGTACTTC.

This rearrangement joins TRBV7-8 to TRBJ1-1, with D possibly matching TRBD1 (6 bases). The germline gives CDR1 SGHVS, CDR2 FQNEAQ. V was clipped by 4 bases and J by 1 base, with 13 bases between them. The CDR3 totals 15 residues. The CDR3 DNA reads TGTGCCAGCAGCTCGGGGGGGGCTGGGAACACTGAAGCTTTCTTT. Protein product: CASSSGGAGNTEAFF. Using reference TRBV7-8 and TRBJ1-1 for the parts outside the CDR3, the full variable domain is GAGVSQSPRYKVAKRGQDVALRCDPISGHVSLFWYQQALGQGPEFLTYFQNEAQLDKSGLPSDRFFAERPEGSVSTLKIQRTQQEDSAVYLCASSSGGAGNTEAFFGQGTRLTVV.

This clonotype has ten or more counts. V is TRBV5-4 and J is TRBJ2-5, with D possibly called TRBD1 or TRBD2 (6 bases each). V dropped 0 bases and J dropped 5 bases, with 14 bases sitting between them. Germline V gene data show CDR1 as SGHNT and CDR2 as YYREEE (reference sequence). The CDR3 has 15 residues. The CDR3 loop is CASSLDDRRGETQYF. The CDR3 DNA is TGTGCCAGCAGCTTGGATGATCGGAGGGGGGAGACCCAGTACTTC.

This clonotype was recorded a few times. The gene calls are TRBV20-1 and TRBJ2-7; 7 bases agree with TRBD2. V lost 3 bases, J lost 1 base, and 9 bases stayed unmatched. Germline V lookup: CDR1 DFQATT, CDR2 SNEGSKA (reference sequence). The CDR3 consists of 15 residues. Here the CDR3 DNA reads TGCAGTGCTAGGATTTGGCGGGAGATGTCCTACGAGCAGTACTTC. It is translated as CSARIWREMSYEQYF.

The J gene is TRBJ2-1, the V gene TRBV20-1, with 10 bases identical to TRBD2. This CDR3 spans 16 amino acids. In germline, CDR1 is DFQATT, CDR2 SNEGSKA (reference sequence). Trimming removed 2 bases from V and 3 bases from J; junction bases left unmatched: 7. CDR3 DNA sequence: TGCAGTGCTAGAAGGGCTAGCGGGAGCCTCTACAATGAGCAGTTCTTC. It yields the protein CSARRASGSLYNEQFF.

The chain employs TRBV7-8 and TRBJ1-2, with 7 positions matching TRBD1. Germline CDR1 SGHVS, CDR2 FQNEAQ. V trimming: 3 bases; J trimming: 5 bases; junction bases outside the gene matches: 9. This CDR3 has 15 amino acids. Here the CDR3 DNA reads TGTGCCAGCAGCTTGACAGGGAGGGGGGGGTATGGCTACACCTTC. Protein product: CASSLTGRGGYGYTF.

This clonotype was counted ten times or more. J is TRBJ2-7 and V is TRBV29-1, with TRBD2 as a possible D gene (5 bases). Germline V CDR1 and CDR2: SQVTM, ANQGSEA. V gave up 7 bases and J gave up 2 bases, with 15 bases separating them. The CDR3 totals 13 residues. This chain's CDR3 is CSARAASTYEQYF. In DNA, the CDR3 is TGCAGCGCGAGGGCAGCTAGCACCTACGAGCAGTACTTC.

This clonotype was counted many times. V usage is TRBV20-1 and J usage is TRBJ2-7, with D perhaps given as TRBD1 or TRBD2 (5 bases each). The CDR3 sequence is 15 residues long. V gave up 0 bases and J gave up 2 bases, with 14 bases separating them. Germline-derived CDR1 and CDR2 are DFQATT and SNEGSKA (reference sequence). CDR3 DNA: TGCAGTGCTAGAGATTATGGGGGTGAGGCCTACGAGCAGTACTTC. Its protein product is CSARDYGGEAYEQYF.

This clonotype has a count of ten or more. The J gene is TRBJ1-5, the V gene TRBV6-1; 7 positions match TRBD1. The CDR3 has 14 residues. CDR1 and CDR2 from the germline V gene are MNHNS and SASEGT. With V trimmed by 3 bases and J by 4 bases, 3 bases remained unmatched. CDR3 coding DNA: TGTGCCAGCAGTGACAGGGACAGTAATCAGCCCCAGCATTTT. Its translation: CASSDRDSNQPQHF.

This clonotype was picked up a small number of times. The rearrangement links TRBV10-1 to TRBJ2-3; the D is unclear. The CDR3 sequence is 15 residues long. In germline, CDR1 is WNHNN, CDR2 SYGVQD (reference sequence). Between the trimmed V and J ends, which lost 3 bases and 0 bases, there was a span of 10 bases. CDR3 residues: CASSDRIGSTDTQYF. In DNA form, the CDR3 reads TGCGCCAGCAGTGACAGGATAGGGAGCACAGATACGCAGTATTTT.

This clonotype was recorded many times. This chain links TRBV28 with TRBJ2-5; the D is unclear. Per the germline V gene, CDR1 is MDHEN and CDR2 is SYDVKM. This CDR3 has 11 amino acids. Trimming pared 4 bases from V and 7 bases from J, leaving 7 bases between. The CDR3 spells CASSSSRTQYF. Written as DNA, the CDR3 is TGTGCCAGCAGTTCGTCGCGGACCCAGTACTTC.